These 2 T cell receptor beta chains came from one sample sequenced in a study of OX40 agonist ivuxolimab in advanced cancers. Sequencing was performed with immunoSEQ multiplex PCR; in TCRdb, only in-frame clones are kept and a portion is missing. This sample has about 30,000 clones; about 90% occur once, and the top ten carry over 4%. The sequenced sample was CD4+ or CD8+ T cells sorted from blood, obtained in a trial of the OX40 agonist ivuxolimab. Receptor source: an adult with an advanced solid tumor such as melanoma, head and neck, liver or kidney cancer.

The V gene is TRBV15, the J gene TRBJ1-5, with 7 bases that match TRBD1. The CDR3 covers 14 residues. Germline CDR1 reads LNHNV; CDR2 reads YYDKDF (reference sequence). Trimming removed 4 bases from V and 7 bases from J; junction bases left unmatched: 7. CDR3 residues: CATSKGAAKQPQHF. The CDR3 region has the DNA TGTGCCACCAGCAAGGGGGCGGCTAAACAGCCCCAGCATTTT.

The rearrangement joins TRBV18 to TRBJ2-7; D may be TRBD1 (6 bases). This CDR3 has 15 residues. Trimming removed 3 bases at V and 2 bases at J, with 14 bases between. The germline CDR1 and CDR2 sequences are KGHSH and LQKENI. CDR3 amino acids: CASSPSAGETYEQYF. The CDR3 DNA sequence: TGTGCCAGCTCACCTTCGGCAGGGGAGACCTACGAGCAGTACTTC.